This TCR beta chain appears in the sequencing data of a study of control samples from healthy donors and cancer patients. Trimming pared 1 base from V and 3 bases from J, leaving 9 bases between. The CDR3 covers 15 residues. CDR1 MNHEY and CDR2 SMNVEV come from the germline V gene (reference sequence). Sequencing was performed with immunoSEQ multiplex PCR; in TCRdb, only in-frame clones are kept and a portion is missing. The top ten clones hold roughly 2% of a sample with approximately 100,000 clones, around 82% of them seen once. Sequenced sample: blood. This chain joins TRBV27 and TRBJ1-4; D remains ambiguous. The receptor was derived from a man aged 60 to 69 in good health. For the CDR3, the DNA is TGTGCCAGCAGTTTATGGTCCTCCCCTAATGAAAAACTGTTTTTT. Amino acids: CASSLWSSPNEKLFF.